The clone carrying this T cell receptor beta chain was counted ten times or more. These data come from a study of T cells in Graves' hyperthyroidism and ophthalmopathy. The TCR beta CDR3 regions underwent amplification using RNA transcripts as the source. Primed by the HTBI set, a first-round RT-PCR was run on the TCR CDR3. TCRdb re-called the multiplex PCR reads with MiXCR, one entry per CDR3 protein. The table includes about 360,000 distinct CDR3 sequences, less than 15% detected once. The V gene lost 9 bases and the J gene lost 7 bases, with 15 bases spanning the gap. Germline V gene data show CDR1 as SNHLY and CDR2 as FYNNEI. This CDR3 comprises 12 residues.

The sequence was obtained from a woman in her late teens or twenties with Graves' hyperthyroidism. The chain links TRBV2 to TRBJ1-2; D is unresolved. Sequenced: blood. CDR3 region: CASLLSSGGYTF. CDR3 bases: TGTGCCAGTTTGCTTTCGAGCGGTGGCTACACCTTC.